This TCR beta chain was retrieved from a study of high-grade serous ovarian cancer treatment subgroups (dated by TCRdb to the early 2020s). With regard to the full study: On average, each sample produced about 14,000 sequencing reads and 6,000 to 8,000 unique TCR beta rearrangements. The cohort comprised 30 or so patients: approximately ten with no residual disease after primary surgery (R0), approximately ten excellent NACT responders, and approximately ten poor NACT responders. One primary tumor sample and two metastatic tumor samples were contributed by each patient, so that fewer than 95 samples were obtained in total. The study examined TCR beta repertoires in high-grade serous ovarian cancer patients who were grouped under a laparoscopic triage algorithm by complete gross resection or by neoadjuvant chemotherapy response.

What the study reported, not specific to this receptor: The TCR repertoire analyses centered on CDR3, and CDR1 and CDR2 were not analyzed. TCR clonal relatedness correlated positively with neoantigen level and, by trend, with copy number variation and mutation load from whole-genome sequencing. Repertoire similarity between tumors from the same patient ranged from about 0.11 to 0.8, while tumors from different patients showed almost no similarity. Spatial information was not captured by bulk tumor TCR sequencing, so insight into HGSC tumor complexity and diversity was limited.

Reading from cysteine to phenylalanine, the CDR3 counts 17 amino acids. Only CDR3 DNA is held: 51 bases, read in frame from base 1. Based on the germline V gene (reference sequence), the CDR1 and CDR2 sequences are MNHEY and SMNVEV. Germline trimming amounts to 5 bases on V and 5 bases on J, with 10 as the count of junction bases outside the gene matches. To note about this clone: Its antigen specificity is not known. One base away there is no much larger clone; base qualities are not given.

Collection of tumor samples took place before definitive surgery or chemotherapy. Genomic DNA was extracted by the MD Anderson Biospecimen Extraction Resource, and TCR sequencing was done by the MD Anderson Cancer Genomics Laboratory. The roughly 89 tumor samples underwent high-throughput TCR profiling with ImmunoSEQ. The paper's processing steps were these. Richness (unique productive sequences), clonality, evenness and relatedness were included as repertoire diversity metrics, and similarity between samples was assessed with the Bhattacharyya coefficient. Conclusions stayed consistent in a sensitivity analysis that left out TCRs with fewer than two reads. In TCRdb, the immuneACCESS table is reduced to in-frame sequences with V and J assigned. These tables do not hold every clone; where another copy was compared, an unresolved V gene accounts for under half, and the others remain unexplained. V, J and clone size are taken as reported in that table, and D and trimming were inferred from the DNA itself. For this sample the table gives thousands of clones, of which about 62% were detected only once. The top ten hold about 6% of the sample.

This receptor was taken from a human donor with high-grade serous ovarian cancer. Recombination joined TRBV27 with TRBJ2-7; 15 bases in the middle match TRBD2. Material for sequencing was tumor tissue. CDR3 loop: CASSHPPGLAGGHEQYF. The base sequence is TGTGCCAGCAGTCACCCTCCGGGACTAGCGGGAGGTCACGAGCAGTACTTC.